This TCR beta chain stems from a study of cytomegalovirus exposure and HLA in healthy donors. Vbeta (60) and Jbeta (13) primers were used in the PCR. Data came from immunoSEQ multiplex PCR; TCRdb stores just in-frame clones and leaves some out. The repertoire includes 200,000 or so clones, roughly 87% of them detected once, and around 0.21% sits in the top ten. Trimming removed 2 bases from V and 1 base from J; junction bases left unmatched: 6. From germline, CDR1 is SGDLS and CDR2 YYNGEE. CDR3 size: 16 residues. The sequence came from a girl less than two years old in good health and CMV-seronegative. The specimen sequenced was PBMCs. The chain recombines TRBV9 with TRBJ2-3, with 8 bases matching TRBD2. This CDR3 reads CASSVSGGEGTDTQYF. CDR3 bases: TGTGCCAGCAGCGTCTCCGGGGGGGAAGGCACAGATACGCAGTATTTT.